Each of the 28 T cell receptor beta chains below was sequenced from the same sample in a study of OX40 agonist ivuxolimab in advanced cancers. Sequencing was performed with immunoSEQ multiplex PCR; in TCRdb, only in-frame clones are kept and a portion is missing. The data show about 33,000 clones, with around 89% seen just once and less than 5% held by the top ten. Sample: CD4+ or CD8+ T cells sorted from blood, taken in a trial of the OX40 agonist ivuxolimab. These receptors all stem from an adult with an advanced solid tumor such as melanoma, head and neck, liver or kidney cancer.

CDR3 coding DNA: TGCGCCAGCAGGGGTGGGACGGCTCGGACTGAAGCTTTCTTT. This sequence encodes CASRGGTARTEAFF. The V gene is TRBV5-1, the J gene TRBJ1-1; a weak D match, TRBD1 (5 bases). V dropped 5 bases and J dropped 5 bases, with 16 bases sitting between them. From germline, CDR1 is SGHRS and CDR2 YFSETQ. This CDR3 has 14 amino acids.

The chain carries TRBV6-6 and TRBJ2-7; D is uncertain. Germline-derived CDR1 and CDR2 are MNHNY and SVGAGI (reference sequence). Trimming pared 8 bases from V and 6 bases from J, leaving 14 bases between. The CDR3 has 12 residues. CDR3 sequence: CASRWGMGEQYF. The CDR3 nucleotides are TGTGCCAGCCGCTGGGGTATGGGCGAGCAGTACTTC.

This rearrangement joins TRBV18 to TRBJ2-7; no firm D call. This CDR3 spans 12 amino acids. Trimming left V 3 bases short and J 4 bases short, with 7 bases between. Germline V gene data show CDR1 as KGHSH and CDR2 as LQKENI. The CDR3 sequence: CASSPLEYEQYF. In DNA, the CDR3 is TGTGCCAGCTCACCCCTTGAATACGAGCAGTACTTC.

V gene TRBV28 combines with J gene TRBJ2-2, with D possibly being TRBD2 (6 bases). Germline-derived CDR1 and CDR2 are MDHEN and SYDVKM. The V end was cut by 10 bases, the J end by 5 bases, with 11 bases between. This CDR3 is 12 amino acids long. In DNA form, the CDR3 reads TGTGCCACGACGGGAGAGACCGGGGAGCTGTTTTTT. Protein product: CATTGETGELFF. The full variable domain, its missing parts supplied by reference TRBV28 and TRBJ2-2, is DVKVTQSSRYLVKRTGEKVFLECVQDMDHENMFWYRQDPGLGLRLIYFSYDVKMKEKGDIPEGYSVSREKKERFSLILESASTNQTSMYLCATTGETGELFFGEGSRLTVL.

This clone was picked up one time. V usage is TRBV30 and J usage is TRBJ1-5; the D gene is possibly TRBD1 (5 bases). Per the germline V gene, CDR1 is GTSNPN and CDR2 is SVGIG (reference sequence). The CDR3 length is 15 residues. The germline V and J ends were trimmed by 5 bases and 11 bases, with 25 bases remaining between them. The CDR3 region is CAWAPRDGRTSAQHF. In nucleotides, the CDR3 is TGTGCCTGGGCCCCAAGGGACGGGAGGACCTCGGCCCAGCATTTT. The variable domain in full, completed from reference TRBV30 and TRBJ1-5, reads SQTIHQWPATLVQPVGSPLSLECTVEGTSNPNLYWYRQAAGRGLQLLFYSVGIGQISSEVPQNLSASRPQDRQFILSSKKLLLSDSGFYLCAWAPRDGRTSAQHFGDGTRLSIL.

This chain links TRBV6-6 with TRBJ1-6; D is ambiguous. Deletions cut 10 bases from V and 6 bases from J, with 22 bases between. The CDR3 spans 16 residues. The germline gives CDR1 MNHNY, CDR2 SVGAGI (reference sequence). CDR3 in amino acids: CATQTHTLTLNSPLHF. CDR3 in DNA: TGTGCCACCCAGACCCATACCCTTACCCTTAATTCACCCCTCCACTTT.

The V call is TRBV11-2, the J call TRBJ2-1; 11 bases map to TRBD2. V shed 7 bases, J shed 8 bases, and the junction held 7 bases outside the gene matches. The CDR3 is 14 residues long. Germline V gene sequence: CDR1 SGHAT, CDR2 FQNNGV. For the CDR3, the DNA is TGTGCCAGCACCAGGACTAGCGGGCGATATGAGCAGTTCTTC. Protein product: CASTRTSGRYEQFF.

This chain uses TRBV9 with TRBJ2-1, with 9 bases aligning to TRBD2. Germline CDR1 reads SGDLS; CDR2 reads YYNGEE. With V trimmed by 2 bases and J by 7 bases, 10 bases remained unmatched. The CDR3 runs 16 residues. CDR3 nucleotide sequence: TGTGCCAGCAGCGTGGGACTAGCCCGCGGAGAGAATGAGCAGTTCTTC. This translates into CASSVGLARGENEQFF.

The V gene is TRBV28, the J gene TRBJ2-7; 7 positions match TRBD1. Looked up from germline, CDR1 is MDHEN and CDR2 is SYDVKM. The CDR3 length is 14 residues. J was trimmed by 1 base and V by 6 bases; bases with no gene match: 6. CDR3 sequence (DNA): TGTGCCAGCAGAGGGACAGTGAGATCCTACGAGCAGTACTTC. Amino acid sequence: CASRGTVRSYEQYF.

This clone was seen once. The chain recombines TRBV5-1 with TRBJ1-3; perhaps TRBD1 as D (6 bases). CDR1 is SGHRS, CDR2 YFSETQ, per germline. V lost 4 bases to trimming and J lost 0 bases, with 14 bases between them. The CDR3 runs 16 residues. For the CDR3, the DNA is TGCGCCAGCAGCGAAATCCCAGGGGCCTCTGGAAACACCATATATTTT. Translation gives CASSEIPGASGNTIYF.

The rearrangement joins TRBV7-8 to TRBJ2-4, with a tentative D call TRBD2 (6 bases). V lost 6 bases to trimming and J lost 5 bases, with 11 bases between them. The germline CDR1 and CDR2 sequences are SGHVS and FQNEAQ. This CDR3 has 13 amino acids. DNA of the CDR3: TGTGCCAGCAGGGGACTGACCGAAAACATTCAGTACTTC. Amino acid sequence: CASRGLTENIQYF.

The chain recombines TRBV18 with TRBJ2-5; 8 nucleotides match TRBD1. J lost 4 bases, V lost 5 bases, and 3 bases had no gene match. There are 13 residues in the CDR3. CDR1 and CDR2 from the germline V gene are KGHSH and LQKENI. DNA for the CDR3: TGTGCCAGCTCAGCCGACAGGGGAGAGACCCAGTACTTC. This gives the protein CASSADRGETQYF.

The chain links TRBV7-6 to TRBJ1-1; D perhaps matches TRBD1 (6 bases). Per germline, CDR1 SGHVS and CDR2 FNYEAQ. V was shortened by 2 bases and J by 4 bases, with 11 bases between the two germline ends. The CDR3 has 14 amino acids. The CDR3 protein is CASSLQQGFTEAFF. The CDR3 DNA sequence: TGTGCCAGCAGCTTACAACAGGGATTCACTGAAGCTTTCTTT.

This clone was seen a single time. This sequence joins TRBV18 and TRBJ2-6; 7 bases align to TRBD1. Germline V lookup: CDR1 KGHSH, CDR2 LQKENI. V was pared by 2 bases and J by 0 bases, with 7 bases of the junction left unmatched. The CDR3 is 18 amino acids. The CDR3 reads CASSPGDRASSGANVLTF. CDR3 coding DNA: TGTGCCAGCTCACCAGGTGACAGGGCTTCCTCTGGGGCCAACGTCCTGACTTTC.

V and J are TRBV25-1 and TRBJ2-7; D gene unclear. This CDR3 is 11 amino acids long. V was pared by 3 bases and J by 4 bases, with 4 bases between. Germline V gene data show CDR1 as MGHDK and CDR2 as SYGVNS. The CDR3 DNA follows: TGTGCCAGCAGTGACGGTTACGAGCAGTACTTC. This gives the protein CASSDGYEQYF.

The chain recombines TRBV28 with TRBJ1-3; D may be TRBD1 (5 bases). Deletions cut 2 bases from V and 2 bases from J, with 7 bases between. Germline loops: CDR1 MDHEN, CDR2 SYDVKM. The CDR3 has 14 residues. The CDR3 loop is CASSLPRAGNTIYF. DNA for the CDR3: TGTGCCAGCAGTTTACCCAGGGCTGGAAACACCATATATTTT.

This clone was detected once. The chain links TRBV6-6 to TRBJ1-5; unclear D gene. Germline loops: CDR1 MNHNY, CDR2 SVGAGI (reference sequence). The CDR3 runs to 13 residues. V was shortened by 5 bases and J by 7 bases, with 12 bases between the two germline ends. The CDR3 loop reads CASSGRSTQPQHF. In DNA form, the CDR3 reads TGTGCCAGCAGTGGTCGATCGACCCAGCCCCAGCATTTT.

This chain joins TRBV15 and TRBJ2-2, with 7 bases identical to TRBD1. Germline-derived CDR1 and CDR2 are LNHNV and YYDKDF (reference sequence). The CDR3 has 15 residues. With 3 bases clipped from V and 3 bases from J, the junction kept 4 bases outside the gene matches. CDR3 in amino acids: CATSRGQGDTGELFF. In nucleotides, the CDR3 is TGTGCCACCAGCAGGGGGCAGGGGGACACCGGGGAGCTGTTTTTT.

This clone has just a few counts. CDR3 in amino acids: CASRQAVSYEQYF. The CDR3 DNA reads as TGTGCCAGCAGACAGGCAGTATCCTACGAGCAGTACTTC. V usage is TRBV6-1 and J usage is TRBJ2-7; D is perhaps TRBD1 (5 bases). Per the germline V gene, CDR1 is MNHNS and CDR2 is SASEGT. The CDR3 has 13 amino acids. Trimming shortened V by 6 bases and J by 1 base, and 10 bases separated the two germline ends.

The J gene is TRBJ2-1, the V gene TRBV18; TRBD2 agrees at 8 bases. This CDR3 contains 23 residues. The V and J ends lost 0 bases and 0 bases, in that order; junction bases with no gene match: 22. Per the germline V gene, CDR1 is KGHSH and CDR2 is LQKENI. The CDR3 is CASSPPNSRSGLAGRSSYNEQFF. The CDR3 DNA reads TGTGCCAGCTCACCACCGAATAGTCGGTCTGGCCTAGCGGGTAGGAGCTCCTACAATGAGCAGTTCTTC.

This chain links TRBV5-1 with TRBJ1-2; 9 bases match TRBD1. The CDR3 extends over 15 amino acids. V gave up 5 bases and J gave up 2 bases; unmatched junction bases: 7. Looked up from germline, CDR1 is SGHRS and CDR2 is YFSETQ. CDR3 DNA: TGCGCCAGCAGTGTACCGGGACAGGGCAACTATGGCTACACCTTC. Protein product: CASSVPGQGNYGYTF.

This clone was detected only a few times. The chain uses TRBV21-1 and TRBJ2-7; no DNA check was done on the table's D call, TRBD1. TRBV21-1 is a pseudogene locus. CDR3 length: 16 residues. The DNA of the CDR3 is TGTGCCAGCAGCTTAAGGATGCAGGGTCCTCACTACGAGCAGTACTTC. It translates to CASSLRMQGPHYEQYF.

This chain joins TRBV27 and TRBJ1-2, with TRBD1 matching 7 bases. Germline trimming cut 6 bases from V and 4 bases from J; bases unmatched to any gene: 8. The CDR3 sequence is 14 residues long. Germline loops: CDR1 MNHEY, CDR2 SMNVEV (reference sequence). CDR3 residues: CASRTTGTGYGYTF. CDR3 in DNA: TGTGCCAGCAGAACGACAGGGACTGGCTATGGCTACACCTTC.

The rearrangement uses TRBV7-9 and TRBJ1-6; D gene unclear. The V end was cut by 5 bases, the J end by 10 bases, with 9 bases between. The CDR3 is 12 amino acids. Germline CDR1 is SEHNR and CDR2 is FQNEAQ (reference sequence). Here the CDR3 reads CASSEGFSPLHF. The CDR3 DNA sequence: TGTGCCAGCAGCGAAGGGTTCTCACCCCTCCACTTT.

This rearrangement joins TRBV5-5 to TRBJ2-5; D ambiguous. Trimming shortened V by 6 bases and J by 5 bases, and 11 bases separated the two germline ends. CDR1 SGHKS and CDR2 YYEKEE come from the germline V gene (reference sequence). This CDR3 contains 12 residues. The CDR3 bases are TGTGCCAGCAACCTAAGATCGGAGACCCAGTACTTC. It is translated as CASNLRSETQYF.

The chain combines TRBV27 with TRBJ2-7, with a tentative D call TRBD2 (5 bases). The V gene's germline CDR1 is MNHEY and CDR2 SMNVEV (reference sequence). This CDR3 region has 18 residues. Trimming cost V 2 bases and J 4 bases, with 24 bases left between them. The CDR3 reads CASSLRIWVGGEPYEQYF. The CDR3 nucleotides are TGTGCCAGCAGTTTACGGATTTGGGTAGGAGGTGAACCGTACGAGCAGTACTTC.

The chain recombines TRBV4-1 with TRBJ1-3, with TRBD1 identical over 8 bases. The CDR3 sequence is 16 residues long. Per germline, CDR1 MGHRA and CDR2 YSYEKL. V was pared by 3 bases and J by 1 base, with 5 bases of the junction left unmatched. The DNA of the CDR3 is TGCGCCAGCAGCCACCACAGGGGGAGGTCTGGAAACACCATATATTTT. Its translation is CASSHHRGRSGNTIYF.

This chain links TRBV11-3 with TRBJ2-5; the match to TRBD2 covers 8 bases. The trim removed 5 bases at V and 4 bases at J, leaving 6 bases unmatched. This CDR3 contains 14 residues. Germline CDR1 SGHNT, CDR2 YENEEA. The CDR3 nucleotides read TGTGCCAGCAGCAAAGGGACTAGTCTAGAGACCCAGTACTTC. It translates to CASSKGTSLETQYF.